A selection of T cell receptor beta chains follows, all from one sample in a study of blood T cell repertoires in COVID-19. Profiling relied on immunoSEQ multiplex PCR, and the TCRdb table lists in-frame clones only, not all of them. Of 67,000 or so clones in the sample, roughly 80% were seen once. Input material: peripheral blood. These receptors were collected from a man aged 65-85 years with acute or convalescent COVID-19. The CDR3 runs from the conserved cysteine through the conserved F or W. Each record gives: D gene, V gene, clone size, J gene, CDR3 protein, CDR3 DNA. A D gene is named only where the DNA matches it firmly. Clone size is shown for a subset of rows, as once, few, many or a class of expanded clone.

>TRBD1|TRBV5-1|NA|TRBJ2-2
CASSIDRAGELFF
TGCGCCAGCAGCATCGACAGGGCCGGGGAGCTGTTTTTT
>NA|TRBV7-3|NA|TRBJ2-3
CASSPTVSTTDTQYF
TGTGCCAGCAGCCCGACAGTCTCTACCACAGATACGCAGTATTTT
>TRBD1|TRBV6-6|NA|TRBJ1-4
CASSPGTGLTTNEKLFF
TGTGCCAGCAGTCCAGGGACAGGACTTACAACTAATGAAAAACTGTTTTTT
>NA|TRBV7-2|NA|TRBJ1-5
CASSLVGAEGQPQHF
TGTGCCAGCAGCTTAGTGGGGGCCGAAGGACAGCCCCAGCATTTT
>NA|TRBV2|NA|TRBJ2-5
CASRPDLGGETQYF
TGTGCCAGCAGGCCTGACTTGGGCGGGGAGACCCAGTACTTC
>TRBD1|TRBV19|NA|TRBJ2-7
CASSERRDSYEQYF
TGTGCCAGTAGTGAGCGCCGGGACAGCTACGAGCAGTACTTC
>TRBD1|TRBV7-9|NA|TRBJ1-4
CASSQISGTVREKLFF
TGTGCCAGCAGCCAAATCTCCGGGACAGTGCGTGAAAAACTGTTTTTT
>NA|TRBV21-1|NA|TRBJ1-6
CASSSYSEGWAYNSPLHF
TGTGCCAGCAGCTCCTACAGTGAGGGTTGGGCCTATAATTCACCCCTCCACTTT
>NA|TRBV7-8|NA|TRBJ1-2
CASSLKGAVYGYTF
TGTGCCAGCAGCTTAAAGGGAGCGGTCTATGGCTACACCTTC
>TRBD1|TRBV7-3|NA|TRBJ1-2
CASSPQPTGNGYTF
TGTGCCAGCAGCCCCCAACCGACAGGGAACGGCTACACCTTC
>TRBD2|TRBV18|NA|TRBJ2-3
CASSPQAGADTQYF
TGTGCCAGCTCACCACAAGCGGGAGCAGATACGCAGTATTTT
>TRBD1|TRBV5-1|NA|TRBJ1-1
CASSRQGGTEAFF
TGCGCCAGCAGCCGACAGGGGGGAACTGAAGCTTTCTTT
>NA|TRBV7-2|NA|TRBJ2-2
CASNRGAVINTGELFF
TGTGCCAGCAATCGGGGGGCAGTCATTAACACCGGGGAGCTGTTTTTT
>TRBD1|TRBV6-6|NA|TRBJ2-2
CASSSPGTGNTGELFF
TGTGCCAGCAGTTCCCCAGGGACAGGGAACACCGGGGAGCTGTTTTTT
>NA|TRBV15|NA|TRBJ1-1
CATKTGLNTEAFF
TGTGCCACCAAGACAGGATTGAACACTGAAGCTTTCTTT
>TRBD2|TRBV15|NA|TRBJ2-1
CATSREAGAQNSEQFF
TGTGCCACCAGCAGAGAAGCGGGAGCCCAGAACAGTGAGCAGTTCTTC
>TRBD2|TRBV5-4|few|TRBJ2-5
CASSLKGSGLQETQYF
TGTGCCAGCAGCTTGAAGGGTAGCGGGCTTCAAGAGACCCAGTACTTC
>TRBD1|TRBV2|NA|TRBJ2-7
CASSEPRQGVYEQYF
TGTGCCAGCAGTGAACCCCGACAGGGGGTCTACGAGCAGTACTTC
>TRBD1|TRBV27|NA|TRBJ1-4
CASRRDRGLGEKLFF
TGTGCCAGCAGGCGGGACAGGGGGCTTGGTGAAAAACTGTTTTTT
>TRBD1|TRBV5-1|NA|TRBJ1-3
CASSPAGGVDTIYF
TGCGCCAGCAGCCCAGCAGGGGGAGTAGACACCATATATTTT
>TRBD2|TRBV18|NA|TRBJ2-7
CASSSSSGSYYEQYF
TGTGCCAGCTCTAGTTCCAGCGGGAGTTACTACGAGCAGTACTTC
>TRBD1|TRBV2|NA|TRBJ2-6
CASSGYNDRGFAGANVLTF
TGTGCCAGCAGCGGTTACAATGACAGGGGGTTCGCCGGGGCCAACGTCCTGACTTTC
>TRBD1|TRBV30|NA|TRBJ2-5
CAWGDRQETQYF
TGTGCCTGGGGGGACAGGCAAGAGACCCAGTACTTC
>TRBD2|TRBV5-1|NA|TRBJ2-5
CASSNGLAHVGETQYF
TGCGCCAGCAGCAATGGACTAGCGCATGTGGGAGAGACCCAGTACTTC
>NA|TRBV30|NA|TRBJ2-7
CAWSLDSYEQYF
TGTGCCTGGAGCCTGGACAGCTACGAGCAGTACTTC
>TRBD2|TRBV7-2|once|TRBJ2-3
CASSRLAGGPNTADTQYF
TGTGCCAGCAGTAGACTAGCGGGAGGGCCTAATACGGCAGATACGCAGTATTTT
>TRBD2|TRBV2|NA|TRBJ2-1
CASYSGGTNYNEQFF
TGTGCCAGCTATTCGGGAGGGACTAACTACAATGAGCAGTTCTTC
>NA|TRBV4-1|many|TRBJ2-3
CASSHPQQDTQYF
TGCGCCAGCAGCCATCCTCAACAAGATACGCAGTATTTT
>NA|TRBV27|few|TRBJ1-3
CASSLNLYSGNTIYF
TGTGCCAGCAGTTTAAACTTGTACTCTGGAAACACCATATATTTT
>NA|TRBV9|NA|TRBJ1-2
CASSPGVGYGYTF
TGTGCCAGCAGCCCAGGGGTAGGCTATGGCTACACCTTC
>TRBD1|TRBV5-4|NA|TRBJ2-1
CASKTGTGNNEQFF
TGTGCCAGCAAAACCGGGACAGGGAACAATGAGCAGTTCTTC
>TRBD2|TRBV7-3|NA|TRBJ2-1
CASALAGGPNNEQFF
TGTGCCAGCGCACTAGCGGGAGGCCCTAACAATGAGCAGTTCTTC
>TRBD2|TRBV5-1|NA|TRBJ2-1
CASGPGLAGEGSYNEQFF
TGCGCCAGCGGTCCGGGACTAGCGGGAGAAGGCTCCTACAATGAGCAGTTCTTC
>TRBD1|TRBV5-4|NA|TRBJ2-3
CASRLDRGVTDTQYF
TGTGCCAGCAGACTGGACAGGGGAGTCACAGATACGCAGTATTTT
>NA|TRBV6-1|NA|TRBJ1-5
CASSEWAEGNQPQHF
TGTGCCAGCAGTGAATGGGCCGAAGGCAATCAGCCCCAGCATTTT
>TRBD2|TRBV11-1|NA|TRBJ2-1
CASSGLAIYNEQFF
TGTGCCAGCAGCGGACTAGCGATATACAATGAGCAGTTCTTC
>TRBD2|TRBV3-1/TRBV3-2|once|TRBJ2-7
CASSSERDSYEQYF
TGTGCCAGCAGCTCGGAGCGGGACTCCTACGAGCAGTACTTC
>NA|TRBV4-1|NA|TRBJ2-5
CASSLYGGGSETQYF
TGCGCCAGCAGCCTCTACGGGGGTGGGTCAGAGACCCAGTACTTC
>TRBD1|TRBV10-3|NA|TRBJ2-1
CAISTGATYNEQFF
TGTGCCATCAGTACAGGGGCTACCTACAATGAGCAGTTCTTC
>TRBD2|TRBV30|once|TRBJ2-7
CAWSSNSGGSSYEQYF
TGTGCCTGGAGTTCTAATTCGGGGGGAAGCTCCTACGAGCAGTACTTC
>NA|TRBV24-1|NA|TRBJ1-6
CATSNTDNSPLHF
TGTGCCACCAGTAACACAGATAATTCACCCCTCCACTTT
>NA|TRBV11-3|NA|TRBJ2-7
CASRPDSRSTYEQYF
TGTGCCAGCAGGCCGGATTCGAGGTCAACTTACGAGCAGTACTTC
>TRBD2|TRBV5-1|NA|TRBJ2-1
CASSPDSGSSYNEQFF
TGCGCCAGCAGCCCAGATAGCGGGAGCTCCTACAATGAGCAGTTCTTC
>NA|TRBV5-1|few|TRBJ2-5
CASSLATGTQYF
TGCGCCAGCAGCTTGGCCACCGGGACCCAGTACTTC
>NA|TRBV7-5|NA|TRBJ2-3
CVRSLVQRESDTQYF
TGTGTCAGAAGCTTAGTGCAGCGGGAATCAGATACGCAGTATTTT
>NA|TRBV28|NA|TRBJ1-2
CASSGSGWNYGYTF
TGTGCCAGCAGCGGATCGGGTTGGAACTATGGCTACACCTTC
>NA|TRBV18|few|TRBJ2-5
CASSPAQGSDETQYF
TGTGCCAGCTCACCCGCTCAGGGGAGCGATGAGACCCAGTACTTC
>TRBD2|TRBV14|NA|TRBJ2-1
CASSLLGGSTYNEQFF
TGTGCCAGCAGCCTCCTCGGCGGGAGTACCTACAATGAGCAGTTCTTC
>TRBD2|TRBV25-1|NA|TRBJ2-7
CASSGSGRPPYEQYF
TGTGCCAGCAGTGGAAGCGGGAGGCCTCCCTACGAGCAGTACTTC
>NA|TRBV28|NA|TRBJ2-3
CASSFEGRSTDTQYF
TGTGCCAGCAGTTTCGAGGGTCGAAGCACAGATACGCAGTATTTT
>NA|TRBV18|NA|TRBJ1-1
CASSPQVSVNTEAFF
TGTGCCAGCTCACCACAGGTCAGCGTTAACACTGAAGCTTTCTTT
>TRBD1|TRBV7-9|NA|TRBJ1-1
CASSHLDRANTEAFF
TGTGCCAGCAGTCACCTGGACAGGGCGAACACTGAAGCTTTCTTT
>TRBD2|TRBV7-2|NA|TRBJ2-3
CASRLAGVLDTQYF
TGTGCCAGCAGGCTAGCGGGAGTTTTAGATACGCAGTATTTT
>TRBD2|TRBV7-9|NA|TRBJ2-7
CASSKDTAGKREGIYEQYF
TGTGCCAGCAGCAAAGACACGGCGGGGAAGCGGGAGGGCATTTACGAGCAGTACTTC
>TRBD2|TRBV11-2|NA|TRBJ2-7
CASSLEREGSYEQYF
TGTGCCAGCAGCTTGGAGCGGGAGGGCTCCTACGAGCAGTACTTC